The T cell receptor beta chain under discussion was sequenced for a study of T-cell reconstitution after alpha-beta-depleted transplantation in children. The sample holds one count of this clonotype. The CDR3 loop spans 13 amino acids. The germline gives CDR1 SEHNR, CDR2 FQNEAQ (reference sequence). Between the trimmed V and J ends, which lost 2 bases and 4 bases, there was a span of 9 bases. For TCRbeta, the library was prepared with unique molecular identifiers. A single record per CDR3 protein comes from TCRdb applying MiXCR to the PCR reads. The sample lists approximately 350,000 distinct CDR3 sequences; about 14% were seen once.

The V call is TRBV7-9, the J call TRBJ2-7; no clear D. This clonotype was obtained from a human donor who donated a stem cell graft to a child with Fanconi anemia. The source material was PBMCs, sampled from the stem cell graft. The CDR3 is CASSLIWQYEQYF. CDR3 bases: TGTGCCAGCAGCTTAATTTGGCAGTACGAGCAGTACTTC. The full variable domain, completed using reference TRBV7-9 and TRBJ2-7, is DTGVSQNPRHKITKRGQNVTFRCDPISEHNRLYWYRQTLGQGPEFLTYFQNEAQLEKSRLLSDRFSAERPKGSFSTLEIQRTEQGDSAMYLCASSLIWQYEQYFGPGTRLTVT.